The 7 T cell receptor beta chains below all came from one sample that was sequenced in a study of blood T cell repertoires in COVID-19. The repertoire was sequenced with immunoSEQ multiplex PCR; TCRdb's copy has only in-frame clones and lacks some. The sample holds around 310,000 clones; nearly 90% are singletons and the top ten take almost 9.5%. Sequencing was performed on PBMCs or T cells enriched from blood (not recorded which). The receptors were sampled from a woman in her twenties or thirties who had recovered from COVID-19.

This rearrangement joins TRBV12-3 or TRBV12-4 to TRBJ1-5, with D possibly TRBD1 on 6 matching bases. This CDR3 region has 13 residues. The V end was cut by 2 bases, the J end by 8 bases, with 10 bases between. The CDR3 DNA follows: TGTGCCAGCAGTTTAAGGGGGTGGGAGCCCCAGCATTTT. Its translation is CASSLRGWEPQHF.

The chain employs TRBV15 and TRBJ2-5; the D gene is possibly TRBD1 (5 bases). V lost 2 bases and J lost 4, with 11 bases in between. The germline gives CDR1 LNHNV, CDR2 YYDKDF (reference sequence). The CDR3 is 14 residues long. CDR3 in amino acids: CATSRLGVRETQYF. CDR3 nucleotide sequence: TGTGCCACCAGCAGACTAGGGGTGCGAGAGACCCAGTACTTC.

The CDR3: CASSPLAGFSLYTQYF. The CDR3 DNA reads TGTGCCAGCAGTCCGTTAGCGGGATTTTCCCTATATACGCAGTATTTT. The chain uses TRBV28 and TRBJ2-3; 8 bases align to TRBD2. This CDR3 contains 16 residues. Unmatched junction bases numbered 14, after V lost 5 bases and J lost 7 bases. Germline V gene data show CDR1 as MDHEN and CDR2 as SYDVKM.

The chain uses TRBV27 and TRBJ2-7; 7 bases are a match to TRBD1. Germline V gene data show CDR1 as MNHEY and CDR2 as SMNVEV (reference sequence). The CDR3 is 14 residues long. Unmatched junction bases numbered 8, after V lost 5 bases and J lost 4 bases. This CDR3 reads CASSPGQALYEQYF. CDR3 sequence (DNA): TGTGCCAGCAGTCCTGGACAGGCGCTTTACGAGCAGTACTTC.

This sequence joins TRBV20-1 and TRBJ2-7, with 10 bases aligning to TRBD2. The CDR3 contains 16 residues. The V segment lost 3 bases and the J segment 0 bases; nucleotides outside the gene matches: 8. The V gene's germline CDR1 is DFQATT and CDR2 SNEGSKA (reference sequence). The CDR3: CSASILAGPASYEQYF. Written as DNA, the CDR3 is TGCAGTGCTAGTATACTAGCGGGGCCTGCCTCCTACGAGCAGTACTTC.

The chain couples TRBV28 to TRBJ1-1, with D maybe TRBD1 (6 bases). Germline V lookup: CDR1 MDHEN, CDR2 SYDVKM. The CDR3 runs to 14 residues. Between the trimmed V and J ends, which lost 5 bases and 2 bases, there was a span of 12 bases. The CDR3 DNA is TGTGCCAGCAGTCCGGGGGGCACCAACACTGAAGCTTTCTTT. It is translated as CASSPGGTNTEAFF.

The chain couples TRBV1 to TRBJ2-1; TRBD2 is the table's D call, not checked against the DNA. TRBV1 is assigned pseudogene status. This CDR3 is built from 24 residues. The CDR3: CTSSQPFPSSRLAGVPQWYNEQFF. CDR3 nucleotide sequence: TGCACCAGCAGCCAACCCTTCCCATCCTCGCGGCTAGCGGGAGTTCCTCAATGGTACAATGAGCAGTTCTTC.